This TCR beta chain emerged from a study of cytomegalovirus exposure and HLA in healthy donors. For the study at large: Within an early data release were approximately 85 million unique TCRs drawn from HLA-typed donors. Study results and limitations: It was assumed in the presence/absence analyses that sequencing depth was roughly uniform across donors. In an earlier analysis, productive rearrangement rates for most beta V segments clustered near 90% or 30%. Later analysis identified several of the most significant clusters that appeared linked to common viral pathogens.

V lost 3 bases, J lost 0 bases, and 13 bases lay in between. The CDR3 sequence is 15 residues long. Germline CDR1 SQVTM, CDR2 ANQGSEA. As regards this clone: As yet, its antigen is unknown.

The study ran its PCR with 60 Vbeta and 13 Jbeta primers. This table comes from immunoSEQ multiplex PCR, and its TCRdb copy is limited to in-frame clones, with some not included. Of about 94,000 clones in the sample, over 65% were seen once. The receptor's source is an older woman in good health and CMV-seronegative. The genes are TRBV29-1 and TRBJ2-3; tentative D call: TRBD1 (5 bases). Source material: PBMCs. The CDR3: CSVEMAGRSTDTQYF. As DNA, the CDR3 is TGCAGCGTTGAGATGGCAGGGCGAAGCACAGATACGCAGTATTTT.